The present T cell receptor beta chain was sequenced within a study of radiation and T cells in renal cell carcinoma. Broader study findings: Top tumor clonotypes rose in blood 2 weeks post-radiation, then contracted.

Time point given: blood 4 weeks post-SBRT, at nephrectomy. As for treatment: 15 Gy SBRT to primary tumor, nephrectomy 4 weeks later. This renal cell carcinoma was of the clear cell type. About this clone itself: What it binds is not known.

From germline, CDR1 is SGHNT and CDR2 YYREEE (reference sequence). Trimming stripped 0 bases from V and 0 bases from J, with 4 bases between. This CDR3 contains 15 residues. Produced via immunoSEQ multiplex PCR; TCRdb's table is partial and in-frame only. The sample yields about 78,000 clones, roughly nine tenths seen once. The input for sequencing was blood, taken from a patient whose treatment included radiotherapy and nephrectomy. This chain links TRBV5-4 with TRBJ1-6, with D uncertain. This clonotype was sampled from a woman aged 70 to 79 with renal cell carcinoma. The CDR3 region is CASSLDSSYNSPLHF. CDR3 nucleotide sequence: TGTGCCAGCAGCTTGGACAGCTCCTATAATTCACCCCTCCACTTT.